This T cell receptor beta chain was sequenced during a study of OX40 agonist ivuxolimab in advanced cancers. Study summary: Dose-escalation subjects each had hepatocellular carcinoma, melanoma, renal cell or head and neck cancer.

Germline V gene sequence: CDR1 SGHTA, CDR2 FQGNSA. With 5 bases removed from V and 0 bases from J, the gap between germline ends came to 5 bases. The CDR3 spans 12 residues. Assay: immunoSEQ multiplex PCR; the TCRdb copy retains only in-frame clones and omits some. This sample has more than 65,000 clones, with roughly 78% found just once. A remark on this clone: Its antigen is undetermined.

Study-wide findings and caveats: Dose levels from 0.1 to 3.0 mg/kg saw CD4+ and CD8+ blood T cells expand clonally by week 6. Antigens targeted by the expanded peripheral T cells were not determined.

Systemic immunosuppression or a history of autoimmune disease excluded patients. The V gene is TRBV7-2, the J gene TRBJ2-7; D call uncertain. The sequence came from an adult with an advanced solid tumor such as melanoma, head and neck, liver or kidney cancer. The specimen comprised CD4+ or CD8+ T cells sorted from blood, sampled in a trial of the OX40 agonist ivuxolimab. The CDR3 sequence is CASSANSYEQYF. CDR3 DNA: TGTGCCAGCAGCGCGAACTCCTACGAGCAGTACTTC.